The present T cell receptor beta chain was sequenced within a study of CD8 T cells in Susac syndrome. Germline V gene data show CDR1 as KGHSH and CDR2 as LQKENI. Trimming took 3 bases from V and 4 from J, leaving 13 bases between them. The CDR3 extends over 14 amino acids. RNA amounts of roughly 0.5 to 1 ug underwent reverse transcription with random hexamers. Using its own MiXCR run on the immunoSEQ multiplex PCR reads, TCRdb lists one record per CDR3 protein. The table has about 100,000 distinct CDR3 sequences, around 95% seen once; the top ten hold 0.3%. Specimen: CD8+ T cells from PBMCs. The clonotype was recovered from a human donor with Susac syndrome. This rearrangement joins TRBV18 to TRBJ2-7; weak D call: TRBD1 (5 bases). CDR3 nucleotides: TGTGCCAGCTCACCTTCAGGGTTTCGTTACGAGCAGTACTTC. It is translated as CASSPSGFRYEQYF.